This TCR beta chain originates from a study of lung T cells in sarcoidosis with Löfgren's syndrome (dated by TCRdb to 2016 to 2017). About the full investigation: Sarcoidosis was characterized as a granulomatous, predominantly pulmonary disease marked by accumulation of CD4+ T cells in bronchoalveolar lavage fluid. The repertoire analyses concentrated on Lofgren's syndrome patients.

This clonotype counts as large (0.1 to 1%). Its recognized antigen is unknown. Per-base quality was not reported, and no clone a single base away is much larger than it. TCR repertoires were profiled from CD4+ T cells obtained by bronchoalveolar lavage. V loses 5 bases, J loses 4 bases, and the germline ends lie 8 bases apart. The CDR3 has 12 amino acids, counting the end cysteine and phenylalanine. The CDR3 DNA has 36 bases and is translated from base 1. The reads were generated on an Illumina MiSeq. TCRdb reanalyzed the raw reads on its own, using fastp at Q25 for trimming and MiXCR for clone calling, and kept in-frame beta chains. For every CDR3 protein sequence, its rows merge into one entry that carries the most common genes and DNA. In this sample the table shows just over 400 distinct CDR3 sequences, around 24% of which occur a single time. The ten largest clonotypes hold around 15% of the sample.

Study-wide findings and limitations: TRAV12-1 and TRBV2 CDR3 motifs were reported to be shared among multiple Löfgren's syndrome patients, suggesting public CD4+ TCR repertoires. Recognition of a sarcoidosis-associated antigen was only suggested; the antigen itself remained putative and unidentified. When alphabeta pairing was analyzed, TRAV12-1 tended to pair preferentially with TRBV2, and the resulting paired TCRs displayed CDR3 homology. Compared with control subjects, Lofgren's syndrome patients reportedly showed the greatest expansion in the V gene segments TRAV12-1 and TRBV2.

The source material was CD4+ T cells from bronchoalveolar lavage. Recombination joined TRBV12-3 or TRBV12-4 with TRBJ1-2, with no confident D gene call. This TCR was sampled from a human donor with sarcoidosis (Löfgren's syndrome or another form), or a control subject (not recorded which). The CDR3 in this case is CASSLRAYGYTF. The DNA reads as follows: TGTGCCAGCAGTCTCCGGGCCTATGGCTACACCTTC.